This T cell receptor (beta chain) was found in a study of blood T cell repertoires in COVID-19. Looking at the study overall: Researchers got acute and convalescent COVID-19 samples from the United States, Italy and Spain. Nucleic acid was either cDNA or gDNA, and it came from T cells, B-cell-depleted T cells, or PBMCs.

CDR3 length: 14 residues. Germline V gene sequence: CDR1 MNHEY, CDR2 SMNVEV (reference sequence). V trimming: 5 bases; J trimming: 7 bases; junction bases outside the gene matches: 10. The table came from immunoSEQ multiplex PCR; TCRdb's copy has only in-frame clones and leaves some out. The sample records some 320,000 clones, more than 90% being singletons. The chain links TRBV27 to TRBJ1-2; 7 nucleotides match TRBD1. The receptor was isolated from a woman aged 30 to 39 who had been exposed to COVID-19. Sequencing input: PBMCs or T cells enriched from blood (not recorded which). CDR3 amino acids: CASSRGHRLGGYTF. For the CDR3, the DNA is TGTGCCAGCAGTAGGGGGCACAGGCTAGGTGGCTACACCTTC.